A selection of T cell receptor beta chains follows, all from one sample in a study of spatial heterogeneity in lung cancer. One entry per CDR3 protein, called by TCRdb with MiXCR from the 5' RACE reads. In the table there are 17,000 or so distinct CDR3 sequences, around 9.6% of which are singletons. The specimen was PBMCs, collected at follow-up. The receptors were gathered from a male donor with early-stage non-small cell lung cancer. Both conserved end residues are part of each CDR3. Each record gives: V gene, J gene, D gene, clone size, CDR3 protein, CDR3 DNA. The D gene is left open where the match is weak. Only some rows state a clone size, as once, few, many or a class for expanded clones.

V gene: TRBV29-1; J gene: TRBJ2-1; D gene: .; clone size: many; CDR3 protein: CSVEALVARSYNEQFF; CDR3 DNA: TGCAGCGTTGAAGCCTTAGTAGCGCGCTCCTACAATGAGCAGTTCTTC
V gene: TRBV19; J gene: TRBJ2-2; D gene: TRBD2; clone size: .; CDR3 protein: CASSSRVSGTTGELFF; CDR3 DNA: TGTGCCAGTAGTTCCCGGGTTAGCGGGACCACCGGGGAGCTGTTTTTT
V gene: TRBV7-2; J gene: TRBJ1-6; D gene: .; clone size: many; CDR3 protein: CASSIRNPSPLHF; CDR3 DNA: TGTGCCAGCAGCATAAGGAATCCTTCACCCCTCCACTTT
V gene: TRBV6-5; J gene: TRBJ1-3; D gene: .; clone size: many; CDR3 protein: CASSRTATGNTIYF; CDR3 DNA: TGTGCCAGCAGCCGGACAGCGACTGGAAACACCATATATTTT
V gene: TRBV30; J gene: TRBJ2-6; D gene: .; clone size: .; CDR3 protein: CAGGEGPSGANVLTF; CDR3 DNA: TGTGCCGGGGGCGAGGGCCCCTCTGGGGCCAACGTCCTGACTTTC
V gene: TRBV19; J gene: TRBJ2-3; D gene: .; clone size: .; CDR3 protein: CASSIGGGTQYF; CDR3 DNA: TGTGCCAGTAGTATCGGGGGAGGTACGCAGTATTTT
V gene: TRBV9; J gene: TRBJ2-7; D gene: TRBD2; clone size: few; CDR3 protein: CASSGPNSGGQDEQYF; CDR3 DNA: TGTGCCAGCAGCGGCCCAAATAGCGGGGGGCAGGACGAGCAGTACTTC
V gene: TRBV6-1; J gene: TRBJ2-7; D gene: .; clone size: many; CDR3 protein: CASSEIGETSYEQYF; CDR3 DNA: TGTGCCAGCAGTGAAATAGGGGAGACCTCTTACGAGCAGTACTTC
V gene: TRBV2; J gene: TRBJ2-7; D gene: .; clone size: many; CDR3 protein: CASSDSRRYEQYF; CDR3 DNA: TGTGCCAGCAGCGACTCAAGGCGCTACGAGCAGTACTTC
V gene: TRBV2; J gene: TRBJ1-5; D gene: TRBD1; clone size: few; CDR3 protein: CASSADRGLGQPQHF; CDR3 DNA: TGTGCCAGCAGCGCCGACAGGGGTTTAGGGCAGCCCCAGCATTTT